The 13 T cell receptor beta chains given below trace back to one sample, sequenced in a study of blood T cell repertoires in COVID-19. This table comes from immunoSEQ multiplex PCR, and its TCRdb copy is limited to in-frame clones, with some not included. The repertoire holds a few hundred thousand clones, around 87% seen once, with less than 2.5% in the top ten. The material sequenced was peripheral blood. These receptors originate from a young man with active or convalescent COVID-19.

The rearrangement uses TRBV19 and TRBJ1-1; a weak D match, TRBD1 (5 bases). The CDR3 is made up of 14 amino acids. CDR1 and CDR2 (germline): LNHDA, SQIVND (reference sequence). Trimming pared 0 bases from V and 4 bases from J, leaving 9 bases between. For the CDR3, the DNA is TGTGCCAGTAGTATAGACAGGGATGGCACTGAAGCTTTCTTT. Translation: CASSIDRDGTEAFF.

The J gene is TRBJ1-1, the V gene TRBV6-5, with a weak D call TRBD1 (6 bases). Per germline, CDR1 MNHEY and CDR2 SVGAGI. Trimming shortened V by 4 bases and J by 1 base, and 10 bases separated the two germline ends. The CDR3 is made up of 14 amino acids. The CDR3 spells CASSSRDKNTEAFF. The CDR3 nucleotides read TGTGCCAGCAGTTCCCGGGACAAGAACACTGAAGCTTTCTTT.

The V and J genes are TRBV13 and TRBJ2-7; TRBD2 agrees at 12 bases. CDR1 and CDR2 from the germline V gene are PRHDT and FYEKMQ (reference sequence). V shed 5 bases, J shed 7 bases, and the junction held 9 bases outside the gene matches. The CDR3 loop spans 15 amino acids. The CDR3 region has the DNA TGTGCCAGCAGCGTAAGACTAGCGGGGGTTAGGGAGCAGTACTTC. Residues: CASSVRLAGVREQYF.

The chain links TRBV19 to TRBJ1-4; 9 bases map to TRBD1. This CDR3 has 14 amino acids. After removal of 3 bases from V and 5 bases from J, the junction contained 1 base not matched to a gene. Germline CDR1 reads LNHDA; CDR2 reads SQIVND (reference sequence). CDR3 sequence reads: CASSIGTGNEKLFF. CDR3 DNA: TGTGCCAGTAGTATCGGGACAGGGAATGAAAAACTGTTTTTT.

The chain recombines TRBV28 with TRBJ1-2, with D possibly TRBD1 on 5 matching bases. The V and J ends lost 6 bases and 6 bases respectively, with 14 bases between them. Germline lookup yields CDR1 MDHEN and CDR2 SYDVKM. The CDR3 loop spans 13 amino acids. This CDR3 reads CASSPDSLDGYTF. The CDR3, as DNA: TGTGCCAGCAGCCCCGACAGCCTGGATGGCTACACCTTC.

The genes are TRBV5-1 and TRBJ2-1; the D is unclear. CDR3 length: 13 amino acids. Germline CDR1 is SGHRS and CDR2 is YFSETQ. V shed 0 bases and J shed 5 bases, with 6 bases lying between them. The CDR3 spells CASSLATNNEQFF. CDR3 DNA sequence: TGCGCCAGCAGCTTGGCAACAAACAATGAGCAGTTCTTC.

The V call is TRBV4-2, the J call TRBJ1-1, with 8 positions matching TRBD1. V lost 3 bases to trimming and J lost 4 bases; unmatched junction nucleotides: 10. Germline CDR1 is LGHNA and CDR2 is YNFKEQ. The CDR3 totals 16 residues. DNA of the CDR3: TGTGCCAGCAGCCACCCGAGTTCAGGGGGCATCACTGAAGCTTTCTTT. Protein: CASSHPSSGGITEAFF.

This sequence joins TRBV7-2 and TRBJ2-2, with 8 nucleotides matching TRBD2. This CDR3 region has 16 residues. Germline V lookup: CDR1 SGHTA, CDR2 FQGNSA. The junction had 10 bases not matched to a gene; V was cut back by 3 bases and J by 7 bases. CDR3 DNA: TGTGCCAGCAGCTTGGGGGGGCGCGGGGGGAGCGGGGAGCTGTTTTTT. The encoded protein is CASSLGGRGGSGELFF.

The chain has TRBV28 and TRBJ1-6; D is possibly TRBD1 (5 bases). CDR3 length: 16 residues. Trimming removed 6 bases at V and 7 bases at J, with 19 bases between. CDR1 and CDR2 from the germline V gene are MDHEN and SYDVKM. The CDR3 spells CASRRYGGSGNSPLHF. The CDR3 coding sequence is TGTGCCAGCAGACGGTACGGGGGATCGGGGAATTCACCCCTCCACTTT.

This clone was found once. V gene TRBV5-1 combines with J gene TRBJ1-5; a possible D gene is TRBD1 (6 bases). Germline V gives CDR1 SGHRS, CDR2 YFSETQ. The CDR3 totals 14 residues. V lost 2 bases to trimming and J lost 4 bases, with 10 bases between them. The CDR3: CASSLTGTNQPQHF. The CDR3 coding sequence is TGCGCCAGCAGCTTAACCGGGACAAATCAGCCCCAGCATTTT.

J is TRBJ1-1 and V is TRBV27, with 7 bases matching TRBD1. The CDR3 covers 14 residues. Germline V gene sequence: CDR1 MNHEY, CDR2 SMNVEV (reference sequence). Losses at the gene ends were 6 bases for V and 3 bases for J; bases not matched to a gene: 7. The CDR3 spells CASSKQGGYTEAFF. The CDR3, as DNA: TGTGCCAGCAGCAAGCAGGGGGGCTACACTGAAGCTTTCTTT.

The gene calls are TRBV12-3 or TRBV12-4 and TRBJ1-2; D remains unclear. This CDR3 is built from 13 residues. V lost 5 bases and J 8 bases, leaving 15 bases between the germline ends. CDR3 DNA: TGTGCCAGCAGTCCCGCGGGAGTGGGCGGCTACACCTTC. This translates into CASSPAGVGGYTF.

This clone appeared once. The chain links TRBV6-1 to TRBJ2-1; D remains ambiguous. Germline CDR1 MNHNS, CDR2 SASEGT. This CDR3 comprises 15 residues. Trimming left V 3 bases short and J 7 bases short, with 16 bases between. This CDR3 is CASSDGATVKNEQFF. CDR3 nucleotide sequence: TGTGCCAGCAGTGATGGTGCCACAGTGAAAAATGAGCAGTTCTTC.